A single TCR beta chain is shown here with its context. Antigen unknown. For approximately 10 days, around 99,000 sorted CD4+ cells grew with T cell-depleted PBMCs and CEF. V lost 3 bases to trimming and J lost 1 base, with 15 bases between them. CDR1 is KGHSH, CDR2 LQKENI, per germline. This CDR3 contains 16 residues. This record belongs to a study of CD4 T cells in relation to SARS-CoV-2 and coronaviruses. Study outcomes and limitations: Each donor contributed either pre-pandemic or post-infection samples, not both.

The data were produced by immunoSEQ multiplex PCR, yet TCRdb's version contains in-frame clones alone and is incomplete. In the table there are tens of thousands of clones, over 70% of which are singletons. The clonotype originates from an adult with COVID-19. The rearrangement links TRBV18 to TRBJ1-1, with D unclear. Sequenced input: naive CD4+ T cells from PBMCs, cultured in vitro. Subset meaning: naive CD4+ T cells isolated by negative enrichment. The CDR3 nucleotides are TGTGCCAGCTCACCCAACGCCCTTGGTGAGAACACTGAAGCTTTCTTT. This encodes CASSPNALGENTEAFF.